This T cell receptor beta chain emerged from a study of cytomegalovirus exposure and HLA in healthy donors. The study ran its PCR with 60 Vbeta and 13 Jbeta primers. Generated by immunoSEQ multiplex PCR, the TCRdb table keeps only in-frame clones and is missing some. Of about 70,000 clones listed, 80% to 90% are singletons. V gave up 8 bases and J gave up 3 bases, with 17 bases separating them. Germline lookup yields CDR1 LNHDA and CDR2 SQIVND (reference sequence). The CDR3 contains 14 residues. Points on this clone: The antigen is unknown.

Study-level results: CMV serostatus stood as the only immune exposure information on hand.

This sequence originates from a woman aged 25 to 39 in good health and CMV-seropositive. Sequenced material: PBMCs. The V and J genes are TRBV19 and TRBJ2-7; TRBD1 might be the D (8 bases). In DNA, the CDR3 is TGTGCCAGTGGGAGGGACAGGTGGAGCTACGAGCAGTACTTC. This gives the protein CASGRDRWSYEQYF. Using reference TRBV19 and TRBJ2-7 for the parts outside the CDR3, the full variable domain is DGGITQSPKYLFRKEGQNVTLSCEQNLNHDAMYWYRQDPGQGLRLIYYSQIVNDFQKGDIAEGYSVSREKKESFPLTVTSAQKNPTAFYLCASGRDRWSYEQYFGPGTRLTVT.